These T cell receptor beta chains were read from a single sample in a study of blood T cell repertoires in COVID-19. TCRdb's table, derived via immunoSEQ multiplex PCR, lists solely in-frame clones and lacks some. The profile shows about 300,000 clones, 91% of them singletons. Sequenced sample: peripheral blood. All receptors derive from a woman aged 25 to 39 with COVID-19, enrolled during active disease. Each CDR3 is given with its conserved first and last residue. The D gene is left open where the match is weak. Clone sizes are given selectively: once, few, many, or a class where the clone is expanded.

J gene: TRBJ2-2
V gene: TRBV6-5
D gene: NA
clone size: NA
CDR3 protein: CASGGEWGTGELFF
CDR3 DNA: TGTGCCAGCGGCGGGGAGTGGGGCACCGGGGAGCTGTTTTTT

J gene: TRBJ1-2
V gene: TRBV15
D gene: TRBD1
clone size: NA
CDR3 protein: CATSRDLQGPSGGYTF
CDR3 DNA: TGTGCCACCAGCAGAGACTTACAGGGGCCGTCGGGCGGCTACACCTTC

J gene: TRBJ2-5
V gene: TRBV2
D gene: TRBD2
clone size: NA
CDR3 protein: CATGLAGAIGQETQYF
CDR3 DNA: TGTGCCACTGGACTAGCGGGAGCAATCGGTCAAGAGACCCAGTACTTC

J gene: TRBJ1-2
V gene: TRBV2
D gene: TRBD1
clone size: NA
CDR3 protein: CASRYDRGGYTF
CDR3 DNA: TGTGCCAGCAGGTACGACAGGGGCGGCTACACCTTC

J gene: TRBJ2-2
V gene: TRBV24-1
D gene: TRBD2
clone size: NA
CDR3 protein: CATSAATSGSAGELFF
CDR3 DNA: TGTGCCACCAGTGCGGCGACTAGCGGGTCGGCCGGGGAGCTGTTTTTT

J gene: TRBJ1-2
V gene: TRBV6-5
D gene: TRBD1
clone size: NA
CDR3 protein: CASSYLGQGDYTF
CDR3 DNA: TGTGCCAGCAGTTACCTAGGACAGGGGGACTACACCTTC

J gene: TRBJ2-5
V gene: TRBV19
D gene: TRBD2
clone size: NA
CDR3 protein: CASSSRLAGDGETQYF
CDR3 DNA: TGTGCCAGTAGTTCTAGACTAGCGGGAGATGGAGAGACCCAGTACTTC

J gene: TRBJ1-1
V gene: TRBV4-1
D gene: TRBD1
clone size: NA
CDR3 protein: CASSHVPRDRGTEAFF
CDR3 DNA: TGCGCCAGCAGCCATGTACCCCGGGACAGGGGTACTGAAGCTTTCTTT

J gene: TRBJ2-1
V gene: TRBV29-1
D gene: NA
clone size: once
CDR3 protein: CSLKAGFYNEQFF
CDR3 DNA: TGCAGCCTCAAGGCCGGGTTTTACAATGAGCAGTTCTTC

J gene: TRBJ1-6
V gene: TRBV5-6
D gene: TRBD1
clone size: once
CDR3 protein: CASTRQGANSPLHF
CDR3 DNA: TGTGCCAGCACCCGACAGGGGGCCAATTCACCCCTCCACTTT

J gene: TRBJ1-6
V gene: TRBV5-4
D gene: TRBD1
clone size: NA
CDR3 protein: CASSSDRQGPNSYNSPLHF
CDR3 DNA: TGTGCCAGCAGCTCGGACAGACAGGGGCCGAACTCCTATAATTCACCCCTCCACTTT

J gene: TRBJ2-5
V gene: TRBV19
D gene: TRBD1
clone size: NA
CDR3 protein: CASSTEQGIETQYF
CDR3 DNA: TGTGCCAGTAGTACGGAACAGGGGATCGAGACCCAGTACTTC

J gene: TRBJ2-7
V gene: TRBV5-1
D gene: TRBD2
clone size: NA
CDR3 protein: CASSVGLAGGSSYEQYF
CDR3 DNA: TGCGCCAGCAGCGTAGGACTAGCGGGAGGGAGCTCCTACGAGCAGTACTTC

J gene: TRBJ1-1
V gene: TRBV28
D gene: TRBD1
clone size: NA
CDR3 protein: CASSLQGTGIDTEAFF
CDR3 DNA: TGTGCCAGCAGTTTACAAGGGACAGGGATCGACACTGAAGCTTTCTTT

J gene: TRBJ2-1
V gene: TRBV27
D gene: NA
clone size: once
CDR3 protein: CASSSGSGYNEQFF
CDR3 DNA: TGTGCCAGCAGTTCCGGGAGTGGCTACAATGAGCAGTTCTTC

J gene: TRBJ2-7
V gene: TRBV4-1
D gene: NA
clone size: NA
CDR3 protein: CASSQGAFTYEQYF
CDR3 DNA: TGCGCCAGCAGCCAAGGAGCGTTTACCTACGAGCAGTACTTC

J gene: TRBJ2-5
V gene: TRBV5-1
D gene: NA
clone size: NA
CDR3 protein: CASSLAINAYQETQYF
CDR3 DNA: TGCGCCAGCAGCTTGGCTATTAATGCGTACCAAGAGACCCAGTACTTC